The 12 T cell receptor beta chains below were found in one sample sequenced in a study of T cell responses to AZD1222 COVID-19 vaccine. TCRdb's table, derived via immunoSEQ multiplex PCR, lists solely in-frame clones and lacks some. The sample shows 100,000 to 150,000 clones, over 80% of them seen only once. Here the sequenced sample was peripheral blood, taken on day 0 of AZD1222 vaccination. The receptors shown here come from an adult in good health.

The rearrangement uses TRBV6-5 and TRBJ2-1; D is perhaps TRBD2 (5 bases). Trimming removed 5 bases from V and 2 bases from J, with 7 bases in between. The germline V gene has CDR1 MNHEY and CDR2 SVGAGI. The CDR3 totals 13 residues. CDR3 in DNA: TGTGCCAGCAGTAATAGCGCCTACAATGAGCAGTTCTTC. The encoded protein is CASSNSAYNEQFF.

V and J are TRBV5-1 and TRBJ1-1; D unresolved. The CDR3 is made up of 14 amino acids. Germline V gene sequence: CDR1 SGHRS, CDR2 YFSETQ. The V end lost 0 bases, the J end lost 0 bases, and 6 bases lay between the germline ends. The CDR3 DNA reads TGCGCCAGCAGCTTGGCGGCATTGAACACTGAAGCTTTCTTT. Its translation: CASSLAALNTEAFF.

This chain links TRBV7-2 with TRBJ2-7; 7 bases are shared with TRBD2. Germline assignment: CDR1 SGHTA and CDR2 FQGNSA. This CDR3 is 13 amino acids long. V was clipped by 3 bases and J by 6 bases; unmatched bases: 5. This CDR3 reads CASSLTSPAEQYF. The DNA of the CDR3 is TGTGCCAGCAGCTTGACTAGCCCCGCCGAGCAGTACTTC. Variable domain in full (rest from reference TRBV7-2 and TRBJ2-7): GAGVSQSPSNKVTEKGKDVELRCDPISGHTALYWYRQSLGQGLEFLIYFQGNSAPDKSGLPSDRFSAERTGGSVSTLTIQRTQQEDSAVYLCASSLTSPAEQYFGPGTRLTVT.

The J gene is TRBJ1-3, the V gene TRBV6-5, with D perhaps TRBD1 (6 bases). CDR1 and CDR2 from the germline V gene are MNHEY and SVGAGI. CDR3 length equals 16 residues. V lost 0 bases, J lost 0 bases, and 9 bases lay in between. The CDR3 region has the DNA TGTGCCAGCAGTTACTCGGCCAGGGGCTCTGGAAACACCATATATTTT. This gives the protein CASSYSARGSGNTIYF.

The genes are TRBV6-6 and TRBJ1-2, with D perhaps matching TRBD1 (5 bases). Germline V gene lookup returns CDR1 MNHNY and CDR2 SVGAGI (reference sequence). Trimming cost V 7 bases and J 4 bases, with 13 bases left between them. The CDR3 has 13 amino acids. The CDR3: CASTRQLGYGYTF. CDR3 sequence (DNA): TGTGCCAGCACAAGACAGCTGGGCTATGGCTACACCTTC.

This chain links TRBV30 with TRBJ2-2; 11 nucleotides agree with TRBD2. V was pared by 4 bases and J by 0 bases, with 1 base of the junction left unmatched. The CDR3 runs 15 residues. Germline V gene data show CDR1 as GTSNPN and CDR2 as SVGIG (reference sequence). This CDR3 is CAWMGLAANTGELFF. The CDR3 DNA sequence: TGTGCCTGGATGGGACTAGCGGCGAACACCGGGGAGCTGTTTTTT.

V gene TRBV2 combines with J gene TRBJ1-2, with D unclear. With 0 bases removed from V and 8 bases from J, the gap between germline ends came to 7 bases. The CDR3 is 12 residues long. Germline loops: CDR1 SNHLY, CDR2 FYNNEI. The CDR3, as DNA: TGTGCCAGCAGTGAAGCCAGCGGCGGCTACACCTTC. Amino acids: CASSEASGGYTF.

V usage is TRBV9 and J usage is TRBJ1-6, with 7 positions matching TRBD1. CDR1 is SGDLS and CDR2 is YYNGEE in the germline V gene. V dropped 0 bases and J dropped 5; count of bases not matched to a gene: 2. The CDR3 length is 15 residues. CDR3 sequence (DNA): TGTGCCAGCAGCGTAGCGGGACAGAATAATTCACCCCTCCACTTT. Translation gives CASSVAGQNNSPLHF.

The CDR3 sequence: CASSSSGQGLIEAFF. CDR3 in DNA: TGTGCCAGCAGCTCCTCCGGGCAGGGTTTAATTGAAGCTTTCTTT. The chain carries TRBV28 and TRBJ1-1; possibly TRBD1 for D (5 bases). The CDR3 sequence is 15 residues long. The V end was cut by 6 bases, the J end by 7 bases, with 21 bases between. Germline-derived CDR1 and CDR2 are MDHEN and SYDVKM.

The chain has TRBV4-2 and TRBJ1-1; the D gene is possibly TRBD1 (5 bases). Germline V gives CDR1 LGHNA, CDR2 YNFKEQ. The CDR3 covers 14 residues. The V and J ends lost 1 base and 4 bases respectively, with 10 bases between them. The CDR3 sequence: CASSQAQGGTEAFF. The CDR3 region has the DNA TGTGCCAGCAGCCAAGCTCAGGGTGGCACTGAAGCTTTCTTT.

This chain connects TRBV10-3 to TRBJ1-2, with TRBD1 identical over 8 bases. J gave up 8 bases and V 10 bases, and 12 bases lay outside the gene matches. The germline V gene encodes CDR1 ENHRY and CDR2 SYGVKD. The CDR3 has 13 amino acids. CDR3 sequence reads: CASYSSGGKGYTF. As DNA, the CDR3 is TGTGCCAGCTATTCTTCAGGGGGCAAGGGCTACACCTTC.

The CDR3 reads CASSLGTGDGYTF. CDR3 nucleotides: TGTGCCAGCAGCCTTGGGACAGGTGATGGCTACACCTTC. V usage is TRBV4-2 and J usage is TRBJ1-2; TRBD1 matches at 8 bases. With 4 bases clipped from V and 6 bases from J, the junction kept 4 bases outside the gene matches. The length of the CDR3 is 13 residues. The V gene's germline CDR1 is LGHNA and CDR2 YNFKEQ.